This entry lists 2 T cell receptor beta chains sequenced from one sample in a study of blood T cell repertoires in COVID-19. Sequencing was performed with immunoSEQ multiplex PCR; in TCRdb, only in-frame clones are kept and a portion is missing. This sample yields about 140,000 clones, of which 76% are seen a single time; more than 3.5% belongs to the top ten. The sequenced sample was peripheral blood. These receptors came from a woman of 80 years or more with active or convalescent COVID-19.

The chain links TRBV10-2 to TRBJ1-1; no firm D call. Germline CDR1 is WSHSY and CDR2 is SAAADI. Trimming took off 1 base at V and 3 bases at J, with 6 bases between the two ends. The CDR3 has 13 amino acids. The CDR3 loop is CASSELAHTEAFF. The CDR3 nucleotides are TGCGCCAGCAGTGAGTTGGCACACACTGAAGCTTTCTTT.

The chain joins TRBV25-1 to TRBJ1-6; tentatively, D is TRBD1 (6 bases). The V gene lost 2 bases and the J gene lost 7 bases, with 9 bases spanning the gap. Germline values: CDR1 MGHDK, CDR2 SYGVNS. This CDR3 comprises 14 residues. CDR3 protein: CASSEEDRNSPLHF. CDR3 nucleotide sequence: TGTGCCAGCAGTGAAGAGGACAGAAATTCACCCCTCCACTTT.